Listed here are 17 T cell receptor beta chains from one sample, sequenced in a study of T-cell memory formation after mild COVID-19. TCRdb fed the 5' RACE reads into MiXCR, producing one record per CDR3 protein. The sample has more than 15,000 distinct CDR3 sequences; 20% to 30% are singletons. The sequencing sample was made of PBMCs or a T cell subset sorted from them (not recorded which). The receptors stem from a man aged 18 to 29 who had mild COVID-19 (a few samples of this study predate the infection). Cell type and time point are not known.

This rearrangement joins TRBV5-1 to TRBJ2-1; 9 nucleotides agree with TRBD2. J lost 12 bases, V lost 0 bases, and 13 bases had no gene match. The CDR3 covers 16 residues. In germline, CDR1 is SGHRS, CDR2 YFSETQ. CDR3 protein: CASSLDVAGATRGQFF. CDR3 bases: TGCGCCAGCAGCTTGGATGTAGCGGGGGCCACTCGGGGGCAGTTCTTC.

This clonotype has at least ten counts. This rearrangement joins TRBV10-3 to TRBJ1-1; D is unresolved. V lost 0 bases and J 7 bases, leaving 9 bases between the germline ends. CDR3 length equals 13 residues. Germline CDR1 reads ENHRY; CDR2 reads SYGVKD. The CDR3 reads CAISESIVIEAFF. CDR3 bases: TGTGCCATCAGTGAGTCGATCGTTATTGAAGCTTTCTTT.

This clonotype was detected ten times or more. This chain links TRBV7-2 with TRBJ2-7; 11 nucleotides align to TRBD2. V was pared by 6 bases and J by 2 bases, with 6 bases of the junction left unmatched. The CDR3 spans 15 residues. Germline V CDR1 and CDR2: SGHTA, FQGNSA. CDR3 coding DNA: TGTGCCAGCAGTATTCTAGCGGGGGGAACCTACGAGCAGTACGTC. It encodes CASSILAGGTYEQYV.

This clonotype turned up a few times. The chain links TRBV20-1 to TRBJ1-2; D unclear. CDR1 is DFQATT, CDR2 SNEGSKA, per germline (reference sequence). Trimming took 1 base from V and 3 from J, leaving 15 bases between them. The CDR3 is 15 residues long. CDR3 nucleotides: TGCAGTGCTAGAGGTTGGAGGGATGTCTACTATGGCTACACCTTC. Encoded protein: CSARGWRDVYYGYTF.

The table lists this clonotype with many counts. This chain uses TRBV12-3 or TRBV12-4 with TRBJ1-2, with D perhaps matching TRBD1 (6 bases). The CDR3 contains 13 residues. V was pared by 5 bases and J by 8 bases, with 15 bases between. The CDR3 coding sequence is TGTGCCAGCAGTGGGGGGGCCCCCTACGGCTACACCTTC. This translates into CASSGGAPYGYTF.

This clonotype has at least ten counts. The genes are TRBV7-9 and TRBJ2-7; D gene uncertain. CDR1 is SEHNR, CDR2 FQNEAQ, per germline (reference sequence). V was trimmed by 4 bases and J by 3 bases, leaving 13 bases between them. The CDR3 extends over 14 amino acids. The CDR3 DNA reads as TGTGCCAGCAGCTATCAGCTGGGGTACTACGAGCAGTACTTC. Protein product: CASSYQLGYYEQYF.

The chain couples TRBV5-4 to TRBJ2-4; tentatively, D is TRBD1 or TRBD2 (5 bases each). V lost 2 bases, J lost 6 bases, and 12 bases lay in between. Germline CDR1 is SGHNT and CDR2 is YYREEE (reference sequence). The CDR3 is 14 amino acids. Written as DNA, the CDR3 is TGTGCCAGCAGCTTCGCGTCGAGGGGAAACATTCAGTACTTC. Its translation is CASSFASRGNIQYF.

This clonotype was counted at least ten times. The chain has TRBV7-2 and TRBJ2-5; 9 bases are a match to TRBD1. Germline CDR1 SGHTA, CDR2 FQGNSA. The CDR3 extends over 17 amino acids. V lost 7 bases and J lost 5; bases outside the gene matches: 17. CDR3 sequence (DNA): TGTGCCAGCAAAAGGGCCGGGGGACAGGGATTCTGGGAGACCCAGTACTTC. Its protein product is CASKRAGGQGFWETQYF.

This clonotype was counted many times. The rearrangement uses TRBV4-1 and TRBJ2-2; D possibly corresponds to TRBD2 (5 bases). CDR1 is MGHRA and CDR2 is YSYEKL in the germline V gene. This CDR3 has 15 amino acids. Trimming removed 1 base from V and 4 bases from J, with 10 bases in between. The CDR3 sequence: CASSQVGELTGELFF. The CDR3 coding sequence is TGCGCCAGCAGCCAAGTCGGGGAACTCACCGGGGAGCTGTTTTTT.

This clonotype was seen many times. The genes are TRBV20-1 and TRBJ2-5, with 8 bases that match TRBD2. This CDR3 has 13 residues. Per the germline V gene, CDR1 is DFQATT and CDR2 is SNEGSKA (reference sequence). J gave up 1 base and V 4 bases, and 2 bases lay outside the gene matches. The DNA of the CDR3 is TGCAGTGCTATACGGGGGGGCCAAGAGACCCAGTACTTC. It encodes CSAIRGGQETQYF.

This clonotype was seen a few times. This sequence joins TRBV2 and TRBJ2-7, with D perhaps TRBD2 (7 bases). The CDR3 runs 16 residues. Germline lookup yields CDR1 SNHLY and CDR2 FYNNEI. V was clipped by 4 bases and J by 4 bases, with 20 bases between them. The CDR3 loop reads CASSVRGPPNTYEQYF. CDR3 nucleotides: TGTGCCAGCAGTGTGCGGGGGCCACCAAACACATACGAGCAGTACTTC.

This sequence joins TRBV28 and TRBJ2-7; 9 positions match TRBD2. The CDR3 runs 14 residues. Per germline, CDR1 MDHEN and CDR2 SYDVKM. Trimming at V came to 3 bases and at J to 4 bases, leaving 4 bases not matched to a gene. The CDR3 bases are TGTGCCAGCAGTTTTGGCGGGGGGGGGTACGAGCAGTACTTC. Its protein is CASSFGGGGYEQYF.

This clonotype was detected many times. The rearrangement links TRBV6-5 to TRBJ1-1; no clear D. The CDR3 extends over 15 amino acids. Trimming removed 1 base from V and 3 bases from J, with 12 bases in between. Germline CDR1 is MNHEY and CDR2 is SVGAGI. CDR3 amino acids: CASSYWAAKDTEAFF. CDR3 DNA sequence: TGTGCCAGCAGTTACTGGGCAGCGAAGGACACTGAAGCTTTCTTT.

CDR3 DNA sequence: TGTGCCAGCAGTTTATACGGCCGACGCCGGGACTTTAATTCACCCCTCCACTTT. As protein: CASSLYGRRRDFNSPLHF. The rearrangement joins TRBV27 to TRBJ1-6, with D maybe TRBD1 (5 bases). This CDR3 spans 18 amino acids. The germline gives CDR1 MNHEY, CDR2 SMNVEV (reference sequence). V was trimmed by 1 base and J by 6 bases, leaving 19 bases between them.

This clonotype was recorded at least ten times. The V and J genes are TRBV15 and TRBJ2-3; no definite D call. The CDR3 is 15 residues long. Trimming removed 5 bases at V and 0 bases at J, with 12 bases between. Germline CDR1 LNHNV, CDR2 YYDKDF (reference sequence). The CDR3 protein is CATSGRTVSTDTQYF. The DNA of the CDR3 is TGTGCCACCAGCGGAAGGACGGTTAGCACAGATACGCAGTATTTT.

The V gene is TRBV6-2 or TRBV6-3, the J gene TRBJ1-2; weak D call: TRBD1 (6 bases). V dropped 5 bases and J dropped 8 bases, with 21 bases sitting between them. This CDR3 comprises 15 residues. CDR1 and CDR2 from the germline V gene are MNHEY and SVGEGT. CDR3 sequence (DNA): TGTGCCAGCAGTATATTAACAGGGTTACGGAACGGCTACACCTTC. Residues: CASSILTGLRNGYTF.

V and J are TRBV19 and TRBJ1-1; tentative D call: TRBD1 (6 bases). Germline CDR1 and CDR2: LNHDA and SQIVND (reference sequence). The V gene lost 3 bases and the J gene lost 11 bases, with 13 bases spanning the gap. The CDR3 is 12 residues long. The CDR3: CASSMRGAQAFF. The CDR3 coding sequence is TGTGCCAGTAGTATGCGGGGGGCTCAGGCTTTCTTT.